This note documents a single T cell receptor beta chain sequence. These data come from a study of control samples from healthy donors and cancer patients. The J segment lost 8 bases and the V segment lost 5 bases, leaving 6 bases of the junction unmatched. CDR3 length: 13 residues. Germline-derived CDR1 and CDR2 are LNHDA and SQIVND (reference sequence). Profiled with immunoSEQ multiplex PCR; TCRdb holds only in-frame clones, not every one. The sample carries about 160,000 clones, around 96% recorded once. The sequence came from a woman in her 40s in good health. The genes are TRBV19 and TRBJ1-1; 9 bases match TRBD1. Sequenced sample: blood. CDR3 sequence (DNA): TGTGCCAGTAGTCCAACAGGGGGCGGAGAAGCTTTCTTT. Its protein product is CASSPTGGGEAFF.